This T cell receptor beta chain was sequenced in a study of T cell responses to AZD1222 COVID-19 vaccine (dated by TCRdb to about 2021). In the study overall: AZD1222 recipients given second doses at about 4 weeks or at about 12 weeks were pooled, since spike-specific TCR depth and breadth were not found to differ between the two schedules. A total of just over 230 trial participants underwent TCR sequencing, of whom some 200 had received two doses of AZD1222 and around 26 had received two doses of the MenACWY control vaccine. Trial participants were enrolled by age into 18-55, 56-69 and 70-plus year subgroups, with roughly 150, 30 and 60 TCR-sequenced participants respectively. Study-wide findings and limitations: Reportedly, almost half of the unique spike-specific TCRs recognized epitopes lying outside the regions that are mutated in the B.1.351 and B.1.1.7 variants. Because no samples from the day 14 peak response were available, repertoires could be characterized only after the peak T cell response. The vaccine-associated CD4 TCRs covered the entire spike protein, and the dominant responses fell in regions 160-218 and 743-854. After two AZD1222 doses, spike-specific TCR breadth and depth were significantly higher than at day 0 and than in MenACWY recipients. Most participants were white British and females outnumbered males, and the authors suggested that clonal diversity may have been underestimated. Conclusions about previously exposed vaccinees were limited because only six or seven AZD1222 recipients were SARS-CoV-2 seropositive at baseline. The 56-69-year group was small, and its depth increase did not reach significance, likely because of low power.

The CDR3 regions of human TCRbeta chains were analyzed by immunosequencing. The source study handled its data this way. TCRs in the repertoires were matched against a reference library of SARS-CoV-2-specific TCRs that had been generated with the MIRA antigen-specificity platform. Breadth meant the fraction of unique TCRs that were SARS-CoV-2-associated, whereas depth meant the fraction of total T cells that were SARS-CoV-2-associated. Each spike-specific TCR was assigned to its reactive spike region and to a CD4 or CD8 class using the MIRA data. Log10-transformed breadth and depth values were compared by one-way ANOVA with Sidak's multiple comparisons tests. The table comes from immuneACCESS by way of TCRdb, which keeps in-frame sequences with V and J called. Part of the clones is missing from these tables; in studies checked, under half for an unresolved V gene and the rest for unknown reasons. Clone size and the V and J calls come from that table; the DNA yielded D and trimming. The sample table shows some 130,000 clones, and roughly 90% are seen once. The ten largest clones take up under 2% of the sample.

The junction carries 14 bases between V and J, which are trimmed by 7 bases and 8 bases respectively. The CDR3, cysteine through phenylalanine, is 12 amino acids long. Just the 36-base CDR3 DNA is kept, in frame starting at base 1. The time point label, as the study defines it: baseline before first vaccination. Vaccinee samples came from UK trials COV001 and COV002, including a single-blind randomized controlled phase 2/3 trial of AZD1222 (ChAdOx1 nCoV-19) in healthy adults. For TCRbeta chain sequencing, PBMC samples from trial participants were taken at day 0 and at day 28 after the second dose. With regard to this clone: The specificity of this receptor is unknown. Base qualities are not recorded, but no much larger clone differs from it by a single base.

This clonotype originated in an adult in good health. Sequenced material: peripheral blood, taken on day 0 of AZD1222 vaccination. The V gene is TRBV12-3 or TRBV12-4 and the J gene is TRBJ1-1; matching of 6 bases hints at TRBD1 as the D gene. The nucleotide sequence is TGTGCCAGCACGACAGGAGGGCTCGAAGCTTTCTTT. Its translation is CASTTGGLEAFF.